This T cell receptor (beta chain) was sequenced during a study of T-cell reconstitution after alpha-beta-depleted transplantation in children. TCRbeta library preparation incorporated unique molecular identifiers. Using its own MiXCR run on the PCR reads, TCRdb lists one record per CDR3 protein. There are 120,000 or so distinct CDR3 sequences in the sample; 10% occur only once, and 8% to 9.5% lies in the top ten. At least ten counts were recorded for this clonotype. This CDR3 is 17 amino acids long. V shed 4 bases and J 2 bases; nucleotides not matched to a gene: 13. Germline V lookup: CDR1 SGHRS, CDR2 YFSETQ.

Sequences were derived from PBMCs from the stem cell graft donor, sampled from the stem cell graft. V gene TRBV5-1 combines with J gene TRBJ2-3, with 7 bases that match TRBD1. The receptor comes from a human donor who donated a stem cell graft to a child with acute lymphoblastic leukemia. The CDR3 nucleotides are TGCGCCAGCAGCGTAGGACAGGTCCTGACCCTCACAGATACGCAGTATTTT. Encoded protein: CASSVGQVLTLTDTQYF.